The 16 T cell receptor beta chains below come from one sample, sequenced in a study of blood T cell repertoires in COVID-19. Clones were read by immunoSEQ multiplex PCR, and TCRdb kept only the in-frame ones, dropping some. The table has about 250,000 clones, approximately 86% seen once. The specimen sequenced was peripheral blood. Receptor source: a woman in her sixties or seventies who had recovered from COVID-19.

V is TRBV4-1 and J is TRBJ1-6; TRBD1 agrees at 9 bases. This CDR3 region has 15 residues. CDR1 and CDR2 from the germline V gene are MGHRA and YSYEKL. V trimming: 4 bases; J trimming: 6 bases; junction bases outside the gene matches: 4. The CDR3 DNA reads as TGCGCCAGCAGCCTACCGGGACAGGGTAATTCACCCCTCCACTTT. Translation gives CASSLPGQGNSPLHF.

The chain employs TRBV5-1 and TRBJ2-2, with D possibly matching TRBD1 (6 bases). V lost 8 bases to trimming and J lost 5 bases, with 13 bases between them. CDR1 SGHRS and CDR2 YFSETQ come from the germline V gene. The CDR3 has 13 amino acids. CDR3 sequence reads: CASTRGGTGELFF. Here the CDR3 DNA reads TGCGCCAGTACTCGAGGGGGAACCGGGGAGCTGTTTTTT. Supplemented by reference TRBV5-1 and TRBJ2-2, the full variable domain reads KAGVTQTPRYLIKTRGQQVTLSCSPISGHRSVSWYQQTPGQGLQFLFEYFSETQRNKGNFPGRFSGRQFSNSRSEMNVSTLELGDSALYLCASTRGGTGELFFGEGSRLTVL.

CDR3 sequence (DNA): TGTGCCAGCAGCTTAATGCTGCGGGGGGCCGGCACAGATACGCAGTATTTT. This sequence encodes CASSLMLRGAGTDTQYF. The chain employs TRBV7-2 and TRBJ2-3, with 8 bases that match TRBD2. The V gene's germline CDR1 is SGHTA and CDR2 FQGNSA. V lost 2 bases, J lost 1 base, and 8 bases stayed unmatched. The CDR3 is made up of 17 amino acids.

CDR3 in amino acids: CASSLTQQGGGEQYF. The CDR3 nucleotides read TGTGCCAGCAGCTTAACTCAACAGGGGGGCGGAGAGCAGTACTTC. The chain has TRBV7-9 and TRBJ2-7; 8 nucleotides line up with TRBD1. This CDR3 comprises 15 residues. V shed 2 bases, J shed 7 bases, and the junction held 10 bases outside the gene matches. Germline assignment: CDR1 SEHNR and CDR2 FQNEAQ (reference sequence). Supplemented by reference TRBV7-9 and TRBJ2-7, the full variable domain reads DTGVSQNPRHKITKRGQNVTFRCDPISEHNRLYWYRQTLGQGPEFLTYFQNEAQLEKSRLLSDRFSAERPKGSFSTLEIQRTEQGDSAMYLCASSLTQQGGGEQYFGPGTRLTVT.

This clone appeared a few times. The gene calls are TRBV6-6 and TRBJ2-7; D possibly corresponds to TRBD1 (6 bases). The germline V gene encodes CDR1 MNHNY and CDR2 SVGAGI (reference sequence). The V and J ends lost 7 bases and 2 bases respectively, with 12 bases between them. The CDR3 length is 13 residues. The CDR3 reads CASTRGFTYEQYF. The CDR3 bases are TGTGCCAGCACCAGGGGATTTACCTACGAGCAGTACTTC.

The V and J genes are TRBV7-3 and TRBJ2-1; TRBD1 aligns across 12 bases. V lost 6 bases and J lost 10; bases outside the gene matches: 7. Looked up from germline, CDR1 is SGHTA and CDR2 is FQGTGA. This CDR3 is 14 amino acids long. In nucleotides, the CDR3 is TGTGCCAGCAGAACCGGGACAGGGGGCAGGGAGCAGTTCTTC. It yields the protein CASRTGTGGREQFF.

V gene TRBV5-7 combines with J gene TRBJ1-1; TRBD1 aligns across 7 bases. TRBV5-7 is annotated as an ORF whose role is uncertain. V lost 1 base to trimming and J lost 5 bases; unmatched junction nucleotides: 8. The CDR3 contains 15 residues. The CDR3 loop reads CASSLYRGWGTEAFF. In DNA form, the CDR3 reads TGTGCCAGCAGCTTGTACAGGGGCTGGGGAACTGAAGCTTTCTTT.

V usage is TRBV6-5 and J usage is TRBJ2-5; 7 nucleotides match TRBD2. The V and J ends lost 10 bases and 0 bases, in that order; junction bases with no gene match: 5. CDR3 length: 13 amino acids. In germline, CDR1 is MNHEY, CDR2 SVGAGI. The CDR3: CATTRGDQETQYF. The CDR3 DNA reads TGTGCCACCACCCGGGGGGACCAAGAGACCCAGTACTTC.

For the CDR3, the DNA is TGTGCCAGCAGCTTAGGGGCGGGAGGGGGCCATGAAAAACTGTTTTTT. Protein: CASSLGAGGGHEKLFF. The rearrangement joins TRBV7-2 to TRBJ1-4; 7 bases map to TRBD1. The CDR3 is made up of 16 amino acids. Germline assignment: CDR1 SGHTA and CDR2 FQGNSA. V trimming: 1 base; J trimming: 6 bases; junction bases outside the gene matches: 8.

The rearrangement joins TRBV5-5 to TRBJ1-1, with 10 positions matching TRBD1. The V and J ends lost 6 bases and 6 bases, in that order; junction bases with no gene match: 8. Germline V gives CDR1 SGHKS, CDR2 YYEKEE (reference sequence). The CDR3 runs to 14 residues. In DNA form, the CDR3 reads TGTGCCAGCAACCGGGACAGGGGATACCCTGAAGCTTTCTTT. It specifies CASNRDRGYPEAFF.

On this clone: Additional DNA sequences in this sample encode the identical CDR3. V gene TRBV5-1 combines with J gene TRBJ1-5; D may be TRBD1 (6 bases). CDR1 and CDR2 (germline): SGHRS, YFSETQ. The CDR3 totals 15 residues. Trimming took off 4 bases at V and 0 bases at J, with 11 bases between the two ends. CDR3 in amino acids: CASSPGTSSNQPQHF. The CDR3 coding sequence is TGCGCCAGCAGCCCCGGGACATCTAGCAATCAGCCCCAGCATTTT.

V is TRBV16 and J is TRBJ1-6; unclear D gene. The CDR3 contains 17 residues. Germline V gene lookup returns CDR1 KGHSY and CDR2 FQNENV. Trimming took off 0 bases at V and 9 bases at J, with 18 bases between the two ends. Here the CDR3 DNA reads TGTGCCAGCAGCCAATCTACCCCGGGGATAGCGGGTTCACCCCTCCACTTT. Protein product: CASSQSTPGIAGSPLHF.

The chain employs TRBV24-1 and TRBJ1-2, with 12 bases identical to TRBD1. Trimming cost V 3 bases and J 6 bases; bases outside gene matches: 16. The CDR3 contains 19 residues. Germline loops: CDR1 KGHDR, CDR2 SFDVKD. This CDR3 reads CATSDGGVGTGGVGDGYTF. The CDR3 DNA follows: TGTGCCACCAGTGATGGGGGAGTCGGGACAGGGGGCGTCGGGGATGGCTACACCTTC.

The chain carries TRBV7-8 and TRBJ2-2, with TRBD2 identical over 13 bases. Unmatched junction bases numbered 14, after V lost 3 bases and J lost 4 bases. The CDR3 sequence is 20 residues long. The germline gives CDR1 SGHVS, CDR2 FQNEAQ. This CDR3 is CASSFFGTSGAPGGTGELFF. The CDR3 DNA sequence: TGTGCCAGCAGCTTCTTCGGGACTAGCGGGGCCCCGGGGGGCACCGGGGAGCTGTTTTTT.

The chain is built from TRBV5-4 and TRBJ1-2; possibly TRBD1 for D (5 bases). Germline CDR1 and CDR2: SGHNT and YYREEE (reference sequence). The ends were cut back, 2 bases at V and 3 bases at J, with 14 bases in the middle. This CDR3 region has 15 residues. This CDR3 is CASSFGGIYYYGYTF. For the CDR3, the DNA is TGTGCCAGCAGCTTCGGGGGAATCTACTACTATGGCTACACCTTC. Filled out from reference TRBV5-4 and TRBJ1-2, the complete variable domain reads ETGVTQSPTHLIKTRGQQVTLRCSSQSGHNTVSWYQQALGQGPQFIFQYYREEENGRGNFPPRFSGLQFPNYSSELNVNALELDDSALYLCASSFGGIYYYGYTFGSGTRLTVV.

This rearrangement joins TRBV12-5 to TRBJ2-3; D is perhaps TRBD1 (6 bases). Germline V CDR1 and CDR2: LGHNT, FRNRAP. Trimming took off 2 bases at V and 4 bases at J, with 10 bases between the two ends. The CDR3 covers 14 residues. The CDR3 DNA is TGTGCTAGTGGTTTGTTCCCAGGGGCAGATACGCAGTATTTT. Amino acid sequence: CASGLFPGADTQYF.